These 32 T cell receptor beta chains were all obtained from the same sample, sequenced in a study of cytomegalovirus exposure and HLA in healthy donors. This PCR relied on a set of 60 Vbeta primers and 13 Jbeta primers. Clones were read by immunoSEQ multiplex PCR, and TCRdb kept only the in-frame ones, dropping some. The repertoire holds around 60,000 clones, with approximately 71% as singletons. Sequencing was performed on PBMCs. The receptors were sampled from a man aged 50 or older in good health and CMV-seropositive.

CDR3 coding DNA: TGTGCCACCAGCAGTCGGACAGGGTTGGGTTCACCCCTCCACTTT. Protein product: CATSSRTGLGSPLHF. The chain uses TRBV15 and TRBJ1-6; 8 nucleotides line up with TRBD1. This CDR3 region has 15 residues. Looked up from germline, CDR1 is LNHNV and CDR2 is YYDKDF (reference sequence). The junction had 7 bases not matched to a gene; V was cut back by 3 bases and J by 9 bases. Together with reference TRBV15 and TRBJ1-6, the CDR3 gives the full variable domain: DAMVIQNPRYQVTQFGKPVTLSCSQTLNHNVMYWYQQKSSQAPKLLFHYYDKDFNNEADTPDNFQSRRPNTSFCFLDIRSPGLGDTAMYLCATSSRTGLGSPLHFGNGTRLTVT.

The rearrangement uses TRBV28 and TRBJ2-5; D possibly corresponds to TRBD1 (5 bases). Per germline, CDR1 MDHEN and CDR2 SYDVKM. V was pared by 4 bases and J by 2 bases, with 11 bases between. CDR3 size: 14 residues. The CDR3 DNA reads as TGTGCCAGCAGTTGGGGTGGGGCTCAAGAGACCCAGTACTTC. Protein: CASSWGGAQETQYF.

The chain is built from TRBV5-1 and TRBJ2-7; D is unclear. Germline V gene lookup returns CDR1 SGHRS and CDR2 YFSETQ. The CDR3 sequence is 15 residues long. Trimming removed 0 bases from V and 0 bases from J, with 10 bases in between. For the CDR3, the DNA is TGCGCCAGCAGCTTGGTAGACTCCCCCTCCTACGAGCAGTACTTC. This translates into CASSLVDSPSYEQYF.

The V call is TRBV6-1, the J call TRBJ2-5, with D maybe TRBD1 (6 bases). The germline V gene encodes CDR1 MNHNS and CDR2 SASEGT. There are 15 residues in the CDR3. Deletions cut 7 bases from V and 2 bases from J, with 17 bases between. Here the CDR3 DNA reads TGTGCCAGCACCCAGGGACAACTAGGACAAGAGACCCAGTACTTC. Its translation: CASTQGQLGQETQYF.

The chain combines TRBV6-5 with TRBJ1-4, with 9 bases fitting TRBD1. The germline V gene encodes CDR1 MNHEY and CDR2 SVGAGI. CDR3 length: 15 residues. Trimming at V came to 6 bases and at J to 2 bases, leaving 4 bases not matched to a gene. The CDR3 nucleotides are TGTGCCAGCAGGCAGACAGGGGGTACTAATGAAAAACTGTTTTTT. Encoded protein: CASRQTGGTNEKLFF.

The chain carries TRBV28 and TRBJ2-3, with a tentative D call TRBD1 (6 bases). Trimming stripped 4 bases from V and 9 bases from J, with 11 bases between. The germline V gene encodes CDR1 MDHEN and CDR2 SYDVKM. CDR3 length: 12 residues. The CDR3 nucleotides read TGTGCCAGCAGTTCGACAGGTTTCACGCAGTATTTT. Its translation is CASSSTGFTQYF.

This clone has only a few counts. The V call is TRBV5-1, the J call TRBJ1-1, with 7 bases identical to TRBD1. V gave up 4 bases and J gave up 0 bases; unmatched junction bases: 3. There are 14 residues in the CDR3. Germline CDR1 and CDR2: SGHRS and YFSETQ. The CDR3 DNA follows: TGCGCCAGCAGCCGAGGGACAGTGAACACTGAAGCTTTCTTT. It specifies CASSRGTVNTEAFF.

Here the CDR3 DNA reads TGTGCCAGCATTGCGGGGGAATTGGCCTCTGGAGGCTACACCTTC. Residues: CASIAGELASGGYTF. The chain links TRBV7-9 to TRBJ1-2; maybe TRBD1 (5 bases). Germline V lookup: CDR1 SEHNR, CDR2 FQNEAQ (reference sequence). The CDR3 loop spans 15 amino acids. Trimming shortened V by 7 bases and J by 8 bases, and 23 bases separated the two germline ends.

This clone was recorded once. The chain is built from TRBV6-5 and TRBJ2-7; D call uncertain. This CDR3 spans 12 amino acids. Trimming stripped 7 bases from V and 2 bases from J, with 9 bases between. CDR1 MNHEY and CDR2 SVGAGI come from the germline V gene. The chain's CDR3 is CASISYAYEQYF. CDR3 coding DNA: TGTGCCAGCATCTCGTATGCCTACGAGCAGTACTTC.

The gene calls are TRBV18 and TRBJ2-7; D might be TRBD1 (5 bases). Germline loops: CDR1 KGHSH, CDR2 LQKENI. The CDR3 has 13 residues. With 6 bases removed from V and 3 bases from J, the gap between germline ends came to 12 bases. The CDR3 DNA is TGTGCCAGCTCCCCCGCGCAGGGCTACGAGCAGTACTTC. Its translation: CASSPAQGYEQYF.

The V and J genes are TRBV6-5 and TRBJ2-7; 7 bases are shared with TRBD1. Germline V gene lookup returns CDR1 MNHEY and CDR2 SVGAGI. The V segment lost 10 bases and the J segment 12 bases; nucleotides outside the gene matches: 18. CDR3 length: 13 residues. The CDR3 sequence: CATHPDGDRRRYF. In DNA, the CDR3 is TGTGCCACACACCCGGACGGGGACAGAAGAAGGTACTTC.

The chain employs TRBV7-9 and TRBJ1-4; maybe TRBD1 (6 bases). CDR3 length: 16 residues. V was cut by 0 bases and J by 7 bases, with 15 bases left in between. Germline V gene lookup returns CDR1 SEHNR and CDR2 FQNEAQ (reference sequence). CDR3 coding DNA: TGTGCCAGCAGCTTAGCGCCGACAGGAAGGGGTGAAAAACTGTTTTTT. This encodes CASSLAPTGRGEKLFF.

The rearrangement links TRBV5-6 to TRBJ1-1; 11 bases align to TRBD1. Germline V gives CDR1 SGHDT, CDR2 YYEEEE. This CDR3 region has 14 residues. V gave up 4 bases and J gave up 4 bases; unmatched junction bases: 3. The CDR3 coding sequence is TGTGCCAGCAGCCTGGGACAGGGGGGCACTGAAGCTTTCTTT. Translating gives CASSLGQGGTEAFF.

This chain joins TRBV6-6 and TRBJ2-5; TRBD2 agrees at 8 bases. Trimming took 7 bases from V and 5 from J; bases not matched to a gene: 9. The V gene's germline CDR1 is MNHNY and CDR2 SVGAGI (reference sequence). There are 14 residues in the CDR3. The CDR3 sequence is CASKREGWGETQYF. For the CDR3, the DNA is TGTGCCAGCAAACGGGAGGGCTGGGGGGAGACCCAGTACTTC.

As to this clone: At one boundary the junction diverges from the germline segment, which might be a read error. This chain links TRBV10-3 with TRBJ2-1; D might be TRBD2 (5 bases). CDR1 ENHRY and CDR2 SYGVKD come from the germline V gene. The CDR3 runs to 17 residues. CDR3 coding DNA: TGTGCCATCAGTGCCCGTCCCGGGGATGCTTCCTTCAATGAGCAGTTCTTC. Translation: CAISARPGDASFNEQFF.

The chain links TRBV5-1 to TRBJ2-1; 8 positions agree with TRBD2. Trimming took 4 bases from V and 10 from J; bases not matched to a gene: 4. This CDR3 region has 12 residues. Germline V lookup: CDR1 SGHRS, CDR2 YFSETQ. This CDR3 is CASSLSGTEQFF. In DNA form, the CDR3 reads TGCGCCAGCAGCCTTAGCGGGACCGAGCAGTTCTTC.

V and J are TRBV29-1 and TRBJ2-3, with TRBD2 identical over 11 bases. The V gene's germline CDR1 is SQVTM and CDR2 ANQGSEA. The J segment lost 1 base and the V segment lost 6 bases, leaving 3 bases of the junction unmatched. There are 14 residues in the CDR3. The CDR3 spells CSVLSGRGTDTQYF. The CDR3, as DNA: TGCAGCGTCCTTAGCGGGAGGGGCACAGATACGCAGTATTTT.

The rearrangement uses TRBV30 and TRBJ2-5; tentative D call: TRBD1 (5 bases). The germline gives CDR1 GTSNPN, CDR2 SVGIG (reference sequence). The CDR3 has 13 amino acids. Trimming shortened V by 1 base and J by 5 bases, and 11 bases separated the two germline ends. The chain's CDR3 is CAWSEGAGETQYF. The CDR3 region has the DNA TGTGCCTGGAGTGAAGGGGCCGGGGAGACCCAGTACTTC.

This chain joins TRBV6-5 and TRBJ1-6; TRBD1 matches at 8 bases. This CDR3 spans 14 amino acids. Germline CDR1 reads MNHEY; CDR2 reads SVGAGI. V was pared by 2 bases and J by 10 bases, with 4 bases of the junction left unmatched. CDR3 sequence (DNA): TGTGCCAGCAGTTACGACAGGGGATGGTCACCCCTCCACTTT. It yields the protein CASSYDRGWSPLHF.

CDR3 bases: TGCGCCAGCAGCATTCGGACAGGGGGCAGAGATACGCAGTATTTT. Translated, it gives CASSIRTGGRDTQYF. The J gene is TRBJ2-3, the V gene TRBV4-1, with 11 bases that match TRBD1. In germline, CDR1 is MGHRA, CDR2 YSYEKL. V trimming: 5 bases; J trimming: 5 bases; junction bases outside the gene matches: 6. The CDR3 runs to 15 residues.

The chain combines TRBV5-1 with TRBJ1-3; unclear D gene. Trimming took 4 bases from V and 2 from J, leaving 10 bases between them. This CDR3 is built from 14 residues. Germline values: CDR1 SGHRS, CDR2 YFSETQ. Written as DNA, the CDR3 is TGCGCCAGCAGCCCGATCGGAGCTGGAAACACCATATATTTT. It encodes CASSPIGAGNTIYF.

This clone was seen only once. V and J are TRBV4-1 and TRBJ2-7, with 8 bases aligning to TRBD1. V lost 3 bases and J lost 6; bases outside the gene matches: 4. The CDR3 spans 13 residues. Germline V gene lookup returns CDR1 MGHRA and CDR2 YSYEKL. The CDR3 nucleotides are TGCGCCAGCAGCCACCCAGGGGGCGCCGAGCAGTACTTC. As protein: CASSHPGGAEQYF.

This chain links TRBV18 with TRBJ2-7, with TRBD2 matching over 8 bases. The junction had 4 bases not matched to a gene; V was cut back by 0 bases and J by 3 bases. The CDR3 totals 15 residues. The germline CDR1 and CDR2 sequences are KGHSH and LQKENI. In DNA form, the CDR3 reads TGTGCCAGCTCACCACCGTCCAGCGGGAGCTACGAGCAGTACTTC. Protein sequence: CASSPPSSGSYEQYF.

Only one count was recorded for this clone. This chain's CDR3 is CASSLAVGRDTEAFF. The CDR3 coding sequence is TGCGCCAGCAGCTTGGCGGTAGGCCGGGACACTGAAGCTTTCTTT. The chain links TRBV5-1 to TRBJ1-1, with D hard to call. The CDR3 contains 15 residues. Per germline, CDR1 SGHRS and CDR2 YFSETQ. V shed 0 bases and J shed 3 bases, with 12 bases lying between them.

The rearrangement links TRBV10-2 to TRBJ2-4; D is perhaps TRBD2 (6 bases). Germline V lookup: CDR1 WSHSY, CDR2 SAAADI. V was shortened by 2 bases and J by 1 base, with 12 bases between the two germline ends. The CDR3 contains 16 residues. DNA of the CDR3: TGCGCCAGCAGTGAGAGAGGCGGAGGGGCCAAAAACATTCAGTACTTC. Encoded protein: CASSERGGGAKNIQYF.

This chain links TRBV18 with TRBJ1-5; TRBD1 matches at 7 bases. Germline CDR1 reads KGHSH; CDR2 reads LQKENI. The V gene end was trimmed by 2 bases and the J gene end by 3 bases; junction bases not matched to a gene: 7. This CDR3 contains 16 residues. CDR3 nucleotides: TGTGCCAGCTCACCAGCTGCCACAGGGGCCAATCAGCCCCAGCATTTT. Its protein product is CASSPAATGANQPQHF.

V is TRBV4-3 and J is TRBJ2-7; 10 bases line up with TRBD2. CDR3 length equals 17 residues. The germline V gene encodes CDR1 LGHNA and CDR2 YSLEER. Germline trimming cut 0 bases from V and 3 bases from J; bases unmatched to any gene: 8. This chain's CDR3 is CASSQEYSGGKIYEQYF. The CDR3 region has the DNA TGCGCCAGCAGCCAAGAATATAGCGGGGGGAAAATCTACGAGCAGTACTTC.

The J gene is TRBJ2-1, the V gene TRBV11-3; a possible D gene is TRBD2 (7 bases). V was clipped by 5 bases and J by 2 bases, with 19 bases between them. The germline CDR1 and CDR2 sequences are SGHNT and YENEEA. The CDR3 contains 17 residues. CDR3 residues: CASSPQGYGGPYNEQFF. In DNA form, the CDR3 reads TGTGCCAGCAGCCCGCAGGGGTACGGGGGGCCCTACAATGAGCAGTTCTTC.

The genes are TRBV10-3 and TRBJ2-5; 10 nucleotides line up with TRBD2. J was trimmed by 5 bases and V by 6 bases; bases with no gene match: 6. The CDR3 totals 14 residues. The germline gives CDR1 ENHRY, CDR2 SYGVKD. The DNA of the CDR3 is TGTGCCATCAGCGAGAGCGGGGGGGCCGAGACCCAGTACTTC. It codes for CAISESGGAETQYF.

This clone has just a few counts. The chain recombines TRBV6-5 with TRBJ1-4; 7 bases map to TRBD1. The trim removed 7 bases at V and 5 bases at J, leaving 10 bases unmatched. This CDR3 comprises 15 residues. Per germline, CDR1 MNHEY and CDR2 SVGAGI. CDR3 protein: CASKDPGTVNEKLFF. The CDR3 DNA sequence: TGTGCCAGCAAAGACCCCGGGACAGTCAATGAAAAACTGTTTTTT.

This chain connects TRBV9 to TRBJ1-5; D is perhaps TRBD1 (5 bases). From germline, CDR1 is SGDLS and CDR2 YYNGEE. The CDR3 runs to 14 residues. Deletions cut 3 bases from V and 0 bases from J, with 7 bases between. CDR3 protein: CASSAGDSNQPQHF. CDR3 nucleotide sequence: TGTGCCAGCAGCGCGGGGGATAGCAATCAGCCCCAGCATTTT.

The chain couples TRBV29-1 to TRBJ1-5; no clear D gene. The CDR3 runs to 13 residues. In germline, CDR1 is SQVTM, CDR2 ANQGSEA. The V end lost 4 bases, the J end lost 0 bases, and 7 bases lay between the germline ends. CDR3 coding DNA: TGCAGCGTTGTACAGAATAGCAATCAGCCCCAGCATTTT. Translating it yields CSVVQNSNQPQHF.